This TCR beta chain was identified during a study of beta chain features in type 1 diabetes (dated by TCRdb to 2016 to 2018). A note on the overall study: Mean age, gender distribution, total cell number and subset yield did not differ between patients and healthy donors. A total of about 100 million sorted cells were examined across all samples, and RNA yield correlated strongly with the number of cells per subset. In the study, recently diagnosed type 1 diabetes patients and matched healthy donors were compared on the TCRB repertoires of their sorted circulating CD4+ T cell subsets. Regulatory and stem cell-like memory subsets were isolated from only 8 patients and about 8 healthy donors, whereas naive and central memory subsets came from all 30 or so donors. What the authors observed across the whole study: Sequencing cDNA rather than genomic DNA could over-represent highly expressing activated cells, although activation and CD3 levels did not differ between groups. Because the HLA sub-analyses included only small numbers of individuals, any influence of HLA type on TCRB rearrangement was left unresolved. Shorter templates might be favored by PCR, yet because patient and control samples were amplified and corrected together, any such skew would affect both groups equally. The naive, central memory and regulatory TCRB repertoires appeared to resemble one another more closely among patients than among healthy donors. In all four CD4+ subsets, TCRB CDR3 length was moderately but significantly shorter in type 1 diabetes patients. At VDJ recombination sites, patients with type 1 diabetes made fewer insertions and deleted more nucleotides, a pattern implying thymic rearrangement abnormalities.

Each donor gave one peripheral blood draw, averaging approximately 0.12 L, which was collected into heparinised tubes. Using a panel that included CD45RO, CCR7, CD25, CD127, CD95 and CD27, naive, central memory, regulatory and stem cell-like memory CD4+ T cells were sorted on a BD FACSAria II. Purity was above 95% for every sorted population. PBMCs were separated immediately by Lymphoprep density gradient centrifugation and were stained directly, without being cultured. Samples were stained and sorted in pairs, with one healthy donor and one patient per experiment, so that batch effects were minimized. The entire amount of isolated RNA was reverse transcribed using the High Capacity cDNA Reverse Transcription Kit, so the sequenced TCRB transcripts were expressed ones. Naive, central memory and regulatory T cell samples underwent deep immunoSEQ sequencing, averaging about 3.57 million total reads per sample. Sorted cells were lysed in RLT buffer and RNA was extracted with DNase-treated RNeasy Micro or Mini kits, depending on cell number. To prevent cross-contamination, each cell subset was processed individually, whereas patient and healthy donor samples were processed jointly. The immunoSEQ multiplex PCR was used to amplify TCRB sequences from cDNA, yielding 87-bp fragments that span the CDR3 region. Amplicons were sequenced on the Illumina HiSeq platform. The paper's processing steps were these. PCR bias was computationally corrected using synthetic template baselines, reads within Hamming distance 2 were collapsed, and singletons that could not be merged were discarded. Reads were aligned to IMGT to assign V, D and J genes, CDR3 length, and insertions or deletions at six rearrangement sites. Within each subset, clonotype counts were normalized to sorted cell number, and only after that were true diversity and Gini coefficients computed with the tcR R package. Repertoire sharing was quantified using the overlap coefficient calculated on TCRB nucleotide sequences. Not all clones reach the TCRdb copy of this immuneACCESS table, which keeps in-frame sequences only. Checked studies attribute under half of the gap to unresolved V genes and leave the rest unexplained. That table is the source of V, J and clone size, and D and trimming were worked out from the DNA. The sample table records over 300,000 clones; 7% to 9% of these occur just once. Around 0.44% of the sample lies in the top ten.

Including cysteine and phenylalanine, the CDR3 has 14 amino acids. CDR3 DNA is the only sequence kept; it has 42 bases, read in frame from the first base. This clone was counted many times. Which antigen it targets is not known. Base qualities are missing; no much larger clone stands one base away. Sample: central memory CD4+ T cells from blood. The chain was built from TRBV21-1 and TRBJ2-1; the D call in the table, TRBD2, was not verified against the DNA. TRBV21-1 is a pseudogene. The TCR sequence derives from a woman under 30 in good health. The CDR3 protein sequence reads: CASSSASGSNEQFF. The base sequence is TGTGCCAGCAGCAGCGCTAGCGGGAGTAATGAGCAGTTCTTC.